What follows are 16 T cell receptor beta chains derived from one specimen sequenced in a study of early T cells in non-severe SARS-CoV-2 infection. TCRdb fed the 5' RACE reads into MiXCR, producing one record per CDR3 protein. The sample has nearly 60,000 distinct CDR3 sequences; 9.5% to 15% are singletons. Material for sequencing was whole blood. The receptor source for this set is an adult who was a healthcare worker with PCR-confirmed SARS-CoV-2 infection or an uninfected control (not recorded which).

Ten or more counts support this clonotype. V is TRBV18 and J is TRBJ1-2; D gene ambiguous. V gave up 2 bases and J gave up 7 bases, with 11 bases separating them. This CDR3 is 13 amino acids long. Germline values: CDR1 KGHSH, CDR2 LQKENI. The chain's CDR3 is CASSPSTESGYTF. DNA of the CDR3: TGTGCCAGCTCACCATCCACCGAGAGTGGCTACACCTTC.

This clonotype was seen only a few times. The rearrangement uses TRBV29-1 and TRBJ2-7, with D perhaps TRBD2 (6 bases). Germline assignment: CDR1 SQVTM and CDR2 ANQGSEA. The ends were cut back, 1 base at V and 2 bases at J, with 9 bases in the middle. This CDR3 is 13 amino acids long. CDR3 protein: CSVEGGETYEQYF. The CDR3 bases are TGCAGCGTTGAAGGGGGGGAGACCTACGAGCAGTACTTC.

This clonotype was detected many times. Here the CDR3 DNA reads TGTGCCAGCAGCTTGGGGGGATTACTAGCGGACACAGATACGCAGTATTTT. It is translated as CASSLGGLLADTDTQYF. The J gene is TRBJ2-3, the V gene TRBV7-9; 8 positions match TRBD2. J lost 2 bases, V lost 3 bases, and 10 bases had no gene match. The CDR3 length is 17 residues. Germline CDR1 is SEHNR and CDR2 is FQNEAQ (reference sequence).

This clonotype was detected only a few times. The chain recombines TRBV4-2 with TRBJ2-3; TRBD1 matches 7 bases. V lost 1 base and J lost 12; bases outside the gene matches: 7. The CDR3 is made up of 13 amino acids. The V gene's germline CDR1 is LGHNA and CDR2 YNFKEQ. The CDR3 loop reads CASSQARGFIQYF. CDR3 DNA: TGTGCCAGCAGCCAAGCCAGGGGGTTTATTCAGTATTTT.

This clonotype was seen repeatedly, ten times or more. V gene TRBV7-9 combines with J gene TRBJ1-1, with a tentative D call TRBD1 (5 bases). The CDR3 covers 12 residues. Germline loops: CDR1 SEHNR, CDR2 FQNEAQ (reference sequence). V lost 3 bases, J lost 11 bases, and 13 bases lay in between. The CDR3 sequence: CASSFGAMAAFF. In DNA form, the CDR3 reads TGTGCCAGCAGCTTCGGGGCAATGGCGGCTTTCTTT.

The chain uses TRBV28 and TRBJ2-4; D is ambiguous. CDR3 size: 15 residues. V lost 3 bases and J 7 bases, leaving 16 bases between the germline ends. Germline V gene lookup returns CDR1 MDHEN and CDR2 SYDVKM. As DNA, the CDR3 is TGTGCCAGCAGTTTGGGTCGGCAATTAGTGAACATTCAGTACTTC. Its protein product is CASSLGRQLVNIQYF.

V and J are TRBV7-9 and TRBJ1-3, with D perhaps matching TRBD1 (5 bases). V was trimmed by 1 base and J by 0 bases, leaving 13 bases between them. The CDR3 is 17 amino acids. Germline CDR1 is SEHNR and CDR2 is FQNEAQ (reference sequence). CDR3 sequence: CASSLGGPQGSGNTIYF. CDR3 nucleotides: TGTGCCAGCAGCTTAGGGGGCCCGCAGGGCTCTGGAAACACCATATATTTT.

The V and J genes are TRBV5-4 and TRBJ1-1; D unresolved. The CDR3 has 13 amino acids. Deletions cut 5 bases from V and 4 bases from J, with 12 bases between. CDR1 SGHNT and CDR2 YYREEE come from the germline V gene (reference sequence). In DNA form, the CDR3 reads TGTGCCAGCAGTAGTCCCGGTGCCACTGAAGCTTTCTTT. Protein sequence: CASSSPGATEAFF.

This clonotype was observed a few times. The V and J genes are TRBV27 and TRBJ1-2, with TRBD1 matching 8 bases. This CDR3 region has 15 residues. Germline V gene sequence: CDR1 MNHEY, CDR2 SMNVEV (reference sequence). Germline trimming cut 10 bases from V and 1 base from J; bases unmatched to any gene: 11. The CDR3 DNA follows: TGTGCCACCCAGATGACAGGGGCCAATAACTATGGCTACACCTTC. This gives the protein CATQMTGANNYGYTF.

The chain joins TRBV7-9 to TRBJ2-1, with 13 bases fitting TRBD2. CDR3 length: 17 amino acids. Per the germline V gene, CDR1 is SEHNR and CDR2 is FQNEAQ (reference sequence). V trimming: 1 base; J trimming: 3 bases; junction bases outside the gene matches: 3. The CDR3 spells CASSLVGLAGLYNEQFF. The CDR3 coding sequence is TGTGCCAGCAGCTTAGTGGGACTAGCGGGGCTCTACAATGAGCAGTTCTTC.

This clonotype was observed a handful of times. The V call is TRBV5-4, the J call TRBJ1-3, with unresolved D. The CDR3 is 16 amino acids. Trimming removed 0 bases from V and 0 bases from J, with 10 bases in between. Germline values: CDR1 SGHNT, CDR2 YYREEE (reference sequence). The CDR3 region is CASSLDSAFSGNTIYF. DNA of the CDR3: TGTGCCAGCAGCTTGGACAGCGCTTTCTCTGGAAACACCATATATTTT.

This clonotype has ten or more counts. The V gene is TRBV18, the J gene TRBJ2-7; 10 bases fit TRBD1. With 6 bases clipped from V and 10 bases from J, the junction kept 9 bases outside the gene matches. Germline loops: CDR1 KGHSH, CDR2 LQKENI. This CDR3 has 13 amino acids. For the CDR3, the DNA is TGTGCCAGCTCCCCCGGACAGGGGGATCGACAGTACTTC. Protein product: CASSPGQGDRQYF.

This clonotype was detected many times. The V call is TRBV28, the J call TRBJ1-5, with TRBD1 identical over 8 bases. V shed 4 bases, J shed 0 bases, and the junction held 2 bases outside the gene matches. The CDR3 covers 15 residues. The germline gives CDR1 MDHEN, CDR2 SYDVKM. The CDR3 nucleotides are TGTGCCAGCAGTTATCAGGGGGCTAGCAATCAGCCCCAGCATTTT. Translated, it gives CASSYQGASNQPQHF.

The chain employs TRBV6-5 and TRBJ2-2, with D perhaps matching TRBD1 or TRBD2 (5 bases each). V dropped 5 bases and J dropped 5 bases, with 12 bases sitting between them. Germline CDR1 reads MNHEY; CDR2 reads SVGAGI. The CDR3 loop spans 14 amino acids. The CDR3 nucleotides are TGTGCCAGCAGTAAGGGGCCGGGAACCGGGGAGCTGTTTTTT. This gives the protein CASSKGPGTGELFF.

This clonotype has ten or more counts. CDR3 loop: CATSRDGDRGLLAFF. CDR3 sequence (DNA): TGTGCCACCAGCAGAGACGGGGACAGGGGGCTCTTGGCTTTCTTT. This rearrangement joins TRBV15 to TRBJ1-1; 12 nucleotides line up with TRBD1. J was trimmed by 11 bases and V by 0 bases; bases with no gene match: 7. The germline gives CDR1 LNHNV, CDR2 YYDKDF (reference sequence). The CDR3 sequence is 15 residues long.

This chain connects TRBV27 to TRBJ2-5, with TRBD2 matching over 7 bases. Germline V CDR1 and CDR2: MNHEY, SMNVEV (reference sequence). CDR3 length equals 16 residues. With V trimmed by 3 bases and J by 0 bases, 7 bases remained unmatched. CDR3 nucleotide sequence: TGTGCCAGCAGTTTTGAGGGGAGGGCCTACCAAGAGACCCAGTACTTC. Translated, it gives CASSFEGRAYQETQYF.